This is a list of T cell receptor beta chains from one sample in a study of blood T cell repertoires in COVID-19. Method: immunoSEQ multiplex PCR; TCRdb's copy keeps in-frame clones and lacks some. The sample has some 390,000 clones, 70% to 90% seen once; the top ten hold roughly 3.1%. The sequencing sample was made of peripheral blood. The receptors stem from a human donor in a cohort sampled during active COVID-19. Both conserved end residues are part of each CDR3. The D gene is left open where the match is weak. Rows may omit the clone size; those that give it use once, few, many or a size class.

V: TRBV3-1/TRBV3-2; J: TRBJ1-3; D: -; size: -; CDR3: CASSQDGDSIGNTIYF; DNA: TGTGCCAGCAGCCAAGATGGAGACAGCATCGGAAACACCATATATTTT
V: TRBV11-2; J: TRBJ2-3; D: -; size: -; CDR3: CASSLGRTDTQYF; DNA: TGTGCCAGCAGCTTGGGGAGGACAGATACGCAGTATTTT
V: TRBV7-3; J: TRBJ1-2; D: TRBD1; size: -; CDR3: CASSSEQGSNGYTF; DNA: TGTGCCAGCAGCTCAGAACAGGGGAGCAATGGCTACACCTTC
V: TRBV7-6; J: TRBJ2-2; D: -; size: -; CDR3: CASSSARAGWGGELFF; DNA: TGTGCCAGCAGCTCCGCCCGGGCAGGGTGGGGCGGGGAGCTGTTTTTT
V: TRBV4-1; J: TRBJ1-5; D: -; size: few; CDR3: CASSQDRSGRQPQHF; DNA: TGCGCCAGCAGCCAAGATCGCTCGGGTCGTCAGCCCCAGCATTTT
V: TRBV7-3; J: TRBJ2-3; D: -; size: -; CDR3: CASSLMHNTDTQYF; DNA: TGTGCCAGCAGCTTAATGCACAACACAGATACGCAGTATTTT
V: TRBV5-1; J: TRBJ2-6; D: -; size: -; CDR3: CASSLVGAQGANVLTF; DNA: TGCGCCAGCAGCTTGGTAGGGGCGCAAGGGGCCAACGTCCTGACTTTC
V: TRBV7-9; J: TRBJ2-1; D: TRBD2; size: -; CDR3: CASSTSGRAGEQFF; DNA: TGTGCCAGCAGCACCAGCGGGAGGGCCGGTGAGCAGTTCTTC
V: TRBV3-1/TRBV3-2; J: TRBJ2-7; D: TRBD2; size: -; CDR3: CASSQIPRGERGSYEQYF; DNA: TGTGCCAGCAGCCAGATCCCTCGGGGAGAGCGGGGTTCCTACGAGCAGTACTTC
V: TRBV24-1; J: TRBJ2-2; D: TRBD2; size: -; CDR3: CATSGLAGGPYTGELFF; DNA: TGTGCCACCAGTGGTTTAGCGGGAGGGCCGTACACCGGGGAGCTGTTTTTT
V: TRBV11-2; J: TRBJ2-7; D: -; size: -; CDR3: CASSLASYEQYF; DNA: TGTGCCAGCAGCTTAGCATCCTACGAGCAGTACTTC
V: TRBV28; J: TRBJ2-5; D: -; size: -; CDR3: CASSLGAGFLSAKETQYF; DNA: TGTGCCAGCAGTTTAGGGGCGGGGTTCTTGAGCGCCAAGGAGACCCAGTACTTC
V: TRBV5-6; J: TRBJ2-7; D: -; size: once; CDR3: CASSFRETYEQYF; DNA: TGTGCCAGCAGCTTCCGGGAAACCTACGAGCAGTACTTC
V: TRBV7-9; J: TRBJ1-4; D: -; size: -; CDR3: CASSFSRGSREKLFF; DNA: TGTGCCAGCAGCTTTTCCAGGGGCTCCAGGGAAAAACTGTTTTTT
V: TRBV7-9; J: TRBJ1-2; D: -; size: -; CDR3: CASSQTGGSGYTF; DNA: TGTGCCAGCAGCCAAACTGGGGGGTCTGGCTACACCTTC
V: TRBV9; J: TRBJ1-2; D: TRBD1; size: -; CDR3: CASSGRTGYGYTF; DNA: TGTGCCAGCAGCGGACGGACAGGGTACGGCTACACCTTC
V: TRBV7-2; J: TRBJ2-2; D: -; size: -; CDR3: CASSLTPGLNTGELFF; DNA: TGTGCCAGCAGCCTAACACCGGGACTGAACACCGGGGAGCTGTTTTTT
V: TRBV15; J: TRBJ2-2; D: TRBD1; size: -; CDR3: CATSRSRGHTGELFF; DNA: TGTGCCACCAGCAGAAGCAGGGGGCATACCGGGGAGCTGTTTTTT
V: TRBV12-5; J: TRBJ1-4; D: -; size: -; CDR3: CASGLVAFPEPDEKLFF; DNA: TGTGCTAGTGGTTTGGTAGCATTCCCCGAACCGGATGAAAAACTGTTTTTT
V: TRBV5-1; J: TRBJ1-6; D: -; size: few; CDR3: CASSLGRDNNSPLHF; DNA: TGCGCCAGCAGCTTGGGAAGGGACAATAATTCACCCCTCCACTTT
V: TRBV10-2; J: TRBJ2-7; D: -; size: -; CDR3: CASSEPTRPGARKSYEQYF; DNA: TGCGCCAGCAGTGAGCCCACCCGGCCAGGCGCACGCAAGAGCTACGAGCAGTACTTC
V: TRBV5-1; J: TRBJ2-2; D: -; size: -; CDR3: CASSNGPRTANTGELFF; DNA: TGCGCCAGCAGTAACGGTCCCAGGACAGCGAACACCGGGGAGCTGTTTTTT
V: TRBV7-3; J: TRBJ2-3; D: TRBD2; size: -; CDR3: CASSLTGGTRDTQYF; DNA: TGTGCCAGCAGCTTAACTGGCGGGACTAGAGATACGCAGTATTTT
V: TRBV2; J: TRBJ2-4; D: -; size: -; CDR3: CASSGQDPNIQYF; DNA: TGTGCCAGCAGTGGACAGGATCCAAACATTCAGTACTTC
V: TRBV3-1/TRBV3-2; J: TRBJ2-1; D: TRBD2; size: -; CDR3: CASRKGIAGAGEQFF; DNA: TGTGCCAGCAGAAAAGGGATAGCGGGAGCAGGTGAGCAGTTCTTC
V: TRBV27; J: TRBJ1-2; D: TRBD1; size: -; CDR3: CASSLTGQGAWYGYTF; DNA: TGTGCCAGCAGTTTAACGGGACAGGGGGCTTGGTATGGCTACACCTTC
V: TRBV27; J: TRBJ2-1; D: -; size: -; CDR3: CASSLSSGEQFF; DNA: TGTGCCAGCAGTTTATCTAGTGGTGAGCAGTTCTTC
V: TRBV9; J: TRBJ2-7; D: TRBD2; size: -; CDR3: CASSVAASGYEQYF; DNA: TGTGCCAGCAGCGTAGCGGCTAGCGGCTACGAGCAGTACTTC
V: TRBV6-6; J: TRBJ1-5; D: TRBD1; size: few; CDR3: CASRSGTGAGNQPQHF; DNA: TGTGCCAGCAGGTCCGGGACAGGGGCTGGCAATCAGCCCCAGCATTTT
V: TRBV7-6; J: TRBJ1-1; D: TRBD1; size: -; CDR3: CASSSYRGRNTEAFF; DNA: TGTGCCAGCAGCTCCTACAGGGGGAGGAACACTGAAGCTTTCTTT
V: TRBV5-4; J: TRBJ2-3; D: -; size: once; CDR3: CASSEGMTRGADTQYF; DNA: TGTGCCAGCAGCGAGGGGATGACTAGGGGTGCAGATACGCAGTATTTT
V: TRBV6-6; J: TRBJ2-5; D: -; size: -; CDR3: CASSYFLRETQYF; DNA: TGTGCCAGCAGTTACTTTCTCCGAGAGACCCAGTACTTC
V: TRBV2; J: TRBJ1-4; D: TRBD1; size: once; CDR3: CASSGQGLTTNEKLFF; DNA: TGTGCCAGCAGCGGACAGGGACTAACAACTAATGAAAAACTGTTTTTT
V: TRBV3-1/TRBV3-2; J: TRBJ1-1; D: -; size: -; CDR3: CASSQVRTEAFF; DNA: TGTGCCAGCAGCCAAGTCCGGACTGAAGCTTTCTTT
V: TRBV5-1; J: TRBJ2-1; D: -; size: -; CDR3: CASTVGGNEQFF; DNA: TGCGCCAGCACCGTAGGAGGGAATGAGCAGTTCTTC
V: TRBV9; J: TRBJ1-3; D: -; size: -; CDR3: CASSEGGDTIYF; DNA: TGTGCCAGCAGCGAGGGAGGTGACACCATATATTTT
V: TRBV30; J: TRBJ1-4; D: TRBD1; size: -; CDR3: CAGAGQGNEKLFF; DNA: TGTGCCGGCGCGGGACAGGGTAATGAAAAACTGTTTTTT
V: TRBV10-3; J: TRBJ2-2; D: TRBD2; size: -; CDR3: CAISGPAGAPSDTGELFF; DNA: TGTGCCATCAGTGGTCCAGCGGGGGCCCCCTCCGACACCGGGGAGCTGTTTTTT
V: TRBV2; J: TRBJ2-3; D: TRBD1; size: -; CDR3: CASSESQGAADTQYF; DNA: TGTGCCAGCAGTGAATCCCAGGGGGCGGCAGATACGCAGTATTTT
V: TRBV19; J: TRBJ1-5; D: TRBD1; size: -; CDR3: CASRRETGDQPQHF; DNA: TGTGCCAGCAGAAGAGAGACAGGGGATCAGCCCCAGCATTTT
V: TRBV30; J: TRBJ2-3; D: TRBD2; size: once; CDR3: CAWSVWGGTQYF; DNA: TGTGCCTGGAGTGTATGGGGAGGGACGCAGTATTTT
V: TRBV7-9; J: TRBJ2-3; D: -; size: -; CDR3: CASSLWGDTDTQYF; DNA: TGTGCCAGCAGCTTATGGGGAGACACAGATACGCAGTATTTT
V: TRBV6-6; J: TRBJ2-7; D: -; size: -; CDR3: CASSYRGDGGQYF; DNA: TGTGCCAGCAGTTACAGGGGTGACGGCGGGCAGTACTTC
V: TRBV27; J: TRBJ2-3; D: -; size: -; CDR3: CASSLPGGTDTQYF; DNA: TGTGCCAGCAGTTTACCCGGGGGCACAGATACGCAGTATTTT
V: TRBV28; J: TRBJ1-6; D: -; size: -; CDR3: CASSPLGVVSPLHF; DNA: TGTGCCAGCAGTCCCCTCGGGGTAGTCTCACCCCTCCACTTT
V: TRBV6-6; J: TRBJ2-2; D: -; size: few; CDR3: CASTGGLNTGELFF; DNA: TGTGCCAGCACTGGAGGGCTTAACACCGGGGAGCTGTTTTTT